This is a list of T cell receptor beta chains from one sample in a study of post-analysis software for immune sequencing data. In TCRdb, the PCR reads were re-called with MiXCR into one record per CDR3 protein. This sample has about 810,000 distinct CDR3 sequences; about 53% occur once, and the top ten carry about 4.8%. Material for sequencing was blood. The receptors here all came from a girl aged 5 to 17 with multiple sclerosis. Both conserved end residues are part of each CDR3. The D gene is left open where the match is weak. Expanded clones get a size class; other rows say once, few or many, or leave the size out.

abundance	v_gene	d_gene	j_gene	CDR3nt	CDR3aa
.	TRBV6-5	.	TRBJ2-1	TGTGCCAGCAAGAGACAGTACTCCTACAATGAGCAGTTCTTC	CASKRQYSYNEQFF
.	TRBV10-3	.	TRBJ2-4	TGTGCCATCAGTGAGGAGTGGCAGGAAAACATTCAGTACTTC	CAISEEWQENIQYF
once	TRBV10-3	TRBD1	TRBJ1-1	TGTGCCATCAGTGAGTCGAATACAGGGGGCGAAAGCACTGAAGCTTTCTTT	CAISESNTGGESTEAFF
few	TRBV12-3/TRBV12-4	.	TRBJ2-5	TGTGCCAGCAGTTATTCCGGTAATGGGGAGACCCAGTACTTC	CASSYSGNGETQYF
.	TRBV5-1	.	TRBJ2-5	TGCGCCAGCAGCTTCGAAGGGTACAGTCAAGAGACCCAGTACTTC	CASSFEGYSQETQYF
few	TRBV29-1	.	TRBJ2-3	TGCAGCGTTGAAGCGGGCCCCACAGATACGCAGTATTTT	CSVEAGPTDTQYF
.	TRBV7-8	TRBD2	TRBJ2-7	TGTGCCAGCAGCTTAACAACTAGCGGCCGGTACGAGCAGTACTTC	CASSLTTSGRYEQYF
few	TRBV29-1	.	TRBJ2-1	TGCAGCGTTTTGGGGGAGAGGTACAATGAGCAGTTCTTC	CSVLGERYNEQFF
.	TRBV29-1	TRBD2	TRBJ2-5	TGCAGCGTTTCTGGCGGGGGAGGTGAGACCCAGTACTTC	CSVSGGGGETQYF
.	TRBV14	.	TRBJ2-3	TGTGCCAGCAGCCAAGATGGAGTGACTTATACGCAGTATTTT	CASSQDGVTYTQYF
.	TRBV18	TRBD2	TRBJ2-7	TGTGCCAGCTCACCTGCTAGCGGGAGGTCCTACGAGCAGTACTTC	CASSPASGRSYEQYF
once	TRBV7-2	.	TRBJ2-2	TGTGCCAGCAGCCCTCTTGGGTTGCCCACCGGGGAGCTGTTTTTT	CASSPLGLPTGELFF
.	TRBV14	.	TRBJ1-2	TGTGCCAGCAGCCAAGATAGATACGACTCCTATGGCTACACCTTC	CASSQDRYDSYGYTF
.	TRBV11-2	.	TRBJ2-7	TGTGCCAGCAGCTTCACTAACGAGCAGTACTTC	CASSFTNEQYF
.	TRBV7-9	TRBD1	TRBJ2-5	TGTGCCAGCAGCTCAAGACAGGGGGCAGAGACCCAGTACTTC	CASSSRQGAETQYF
.	TRBV6-1	.	TRBJ2-5	TGTGCCAGCAGGCTAGAGAGGAGGAGTGAGCAGTACTTC	CASRLERRSEQYF
.	TRBV11-2	TRBD1	TRBJ2-5	TGTGCCAGCAGCTTAGGTCCTGGACAGGGAAACCGAGAGACCCAGTACTTC	CASSLGPGQGNRETQYF
.	TRBV10-2	.	TRBJ2-4	TGCGCCAGCAGTCGGGAGCCAGGGACGGGGTCCAAAAACATTCAGTACTTC	CASSREPGTGSKNIQYF
.	TRBV20-1	.	TRBJ2-7	TGCAGTGCTAGAGATGAGGATTGGGTTTTTGGGGACGAGCAGTACTTC	CSARDEDWVFGDEQYF
once	TRBV18	.	TRBJ2-1	TGTGCCAGCTCACCTCACAGGGTCGATGAGCAGTTCTTC	CASSPHRVDEQFF
.	TRBV14	.	TRBJ2-7	TGTGCCGGCAGCCCCACGTCCTACGAGCAGTACTTC	CAGSPTSYEQYF
.	TRBV12-3/TRBV12-4	TRBD2	TRBJ2-1	TGTGCCAGCAACAAACCCACTAGCGGGAACAATGAGCAGTTCTTC	CASNKPTSGNNEQFF
once	TRBV7-2	.	TRBJ2-5	TGTGCCAGCAGCTTAGCTGGAGTACCCCTGGTGCGGCAGTACTTC	CASSLAGVPLVRQYF
few	TRBV29-1	TRBD1	TRBJ1-1	TGCAGCGTGGGACAGATGAACACTGAAGCTTTCTTT	CSVGQMNTEAFF
.	TRBV4-1	.	TRBJ2-3	TGCGCCAGCAGCAACTTCAACAGGGAAGGCACAGATACGCAGTATTTT	CASSNFNREGTDTQYF
once	TRBV20-1	TRBD2	TRBJ2-3	TGCAGTGCTAGTGGGCTAGCGGGACTTACAGATACGCAGTATTTT	CSASGLAGLTDTQYF
.	TRBV27	TRBD1	TRBJ2-7	TGTGCCAGCAGTTTATCGGCCATGGGACAGGGGAATGGGGAGCAGTACTTC	CASSLSAMGQGNGEQYF
.	TRBV13	.	TRBJ2-3	TGTGCCAGCAGGTACTCTTCAACAGATACGCAGTATTTT	CASRYSSTDTQYF
few	TRBV4-2	.	TRBJ2-1	TGTGCCAGCAGCCTGAAGGCTAGCGATTCCTACAATGGGCAGTTCTTC	CASSLKASDSYNGQFF
.	TRBV5-1	TRBD1	TRBJ2-1	TGCGCCAGCAGCTTGGCCTTAGCAGGGGGAGCTATCGATGAGCAGTTCTTC	CASSLALAGGAIDEQFF
.	TRBV6-6	TRBD1	TRBJ1-5	TGTGCCAGCAGACCGACAGGGGCCTACAATCAGCCCCAGCATTTT	CASRPTGAYNQPQHF
few	TRBV6-2/TRBV6-3	.	TRBJ2-3	TGTGCCAGCAGTGCAGTATCCGAAACGCAGTATTTT	CASSAVSETQYF
.	TRBV6-4	.	TRBJ2-5	TGTGCCAGCAGTGACTATTCAAGCACGTACTTC	CASSDYSSTYF
.	TRBV6-6	.	TRBJ1-1	TGTGCCAGCGCCGGTCGGGTGGGGGTCACTGAAGCTTTCTTT	CASAGRVGVTEAFF
.	TRBV5-1	TRBD2	TRBJ2-1	TGCGCCAGCAGCTTTAGCGGGGGGGTGAATGAGCAGTTCTTC	CASSFSGGVNEQFF
.	TRBV10-3	.	TRBJ1-2	TGTGCCACGCTGGATAACGGCCAACTTAACTATGGCTACACCTTC	CATLDNGQLNYGYTF
.	TRBV7-2	.	TRBJ1-3	TGTGCCACCCACCCCGGGTGGGGTATCCCAGACGCGGGGGGAAACACCATATATTTT	CATHPGWGIPDAGGNTIYF
few	TRBV20-1	.	TRBJ2-3	TGCAGTGCTAGAGCGCCGGTAGTTCTTTTCACAGATACGCAGTATTTT	CSARAPVVLFTDTQYF
.	TRBV7-9	TRBD1	TRBJ1-2	TGTGCCAGCAGCTTACCACAACCCGGGACAGCGTCTAACTATGGCTACACCTTC	CASSLPQPGTASNYGYTF
once	TRBV5-1	.	TRBJ2-7	TGCGCCAGCAGCCGTGCGGGACTCCCCTCCTACGAGCAGTACTTC	CASSRAGLPSYEQYF
few	TRBV29-1	TRBD1	TRBJ1-2	TGCAGCGTTGAATCGGGACAGGGCAATAATGGCTACACCTTC	CSVESGQGNNGYTF
.	TRBV15	.	TRBJ2-7	TGTGCCACCAGCCCCCGGACTACGCACTACGAGCAGTACTTC	CATSPRTTHYEQYF